The source of this T cell receptor (beta chain) is a study of cytomegalovirus exposure and HLA in healthy donors. Study-level points and caveats: The classifier was said to identify cytomegalovirus status with high specificity and sensitivity.

With 60 Vbeta and 13 Jbeta primers, the PCR was carried out. Sequencing used immunoSEQ multiplex PCR; TCRdb keeps in-frame clones, though not all of them. The sample contains about 150,000 clones, roughly three quarters of which appear only once. The V gene lost 1 base and the J gene lost 5 bases, with 13 bases spanning the gap. CDR1 is SGHDN and CDR2 is FVKESK in the germline V gene. The CDR3 loop spans 15 amino acids. Details on this clone: Its target is not known.

Material: PBMCs. The chain uses TRBV14 and TRBJ2-3, with D unresolved. This TCR came from a male donor in good health and CMV-seronegative. The CDR3, as DNA: TGTGCCAGCAGCCAAGGGGCCCTCTTCCGAGATACGCAGTATTTT. Translated: CASSQGALFRDTQYF.